This T cell receptor beta chain was sequenced in a study of blood T cell repertoires in COVID-19. Study context: The United States, Italy and Spain provided the acute and convalescent COVID-19 samples.

The protocol was immunoSEQ multiplex PCR, while the TCRdb copy is restricted to in-frame clones and leaves out a portion. The sample contains hundreds of thousands of clones, around 84% of which appear only once. With 7 bases removed from V and 2 bases from J, the gap between germline ends came to 9 bases. The CDR3 extends over 13 amino acids. Germline V gene data show CDR1 as SNHLY and CDR2 as FYNNEI. Material for sequencing was PBMCs or T cells enriched from blood (not recorded which). The sequence was collected from a woman aged 45-60 years who had recovered from COVID-19. The V and J genes are TRBV2 and TRBJ1-5; D may be TRBD1 (5 bases). The CDR3 DNA is TGTGCCAGCACTCAGGGTGGCAATCAGCCCCAGCATTTT. Translated: CASTQGGNQPQHF.